This TCR beta chain originates from a study of blood T cell repertoires in COVID-19. The wider study: Sample material is recorded as cDNA or gDNA derived from T cells, B-cell-depleted T cells, or PBMCs.

Trimming stripped 1 base from V and 0 bases from J, with 7 bases between. The CDR3 loop spans 15 amino acids. The germline V gene has CDR1 MNHEY and CDR2 SMNVEV (reference sequence). Generated by immunoSEQ multiplex PCR, the TCRdb table keeps only in-frame clones and is missing some. The sample consists of 250,000 to 350,000 clones, 88% of them appearing once. The sample comprised peripheral blood. The receptor comes from a man between 18 and 35 years old with active or convalescent COVID-19. The chain uses TRBV27 and TRBJ2-1; possible D gene TRBD2, 5 bases. This CDR3 is CASSLLGSSYNEQFF. CDR3 nucleotides: TGTGCCAGCAGTTTATTGGGGAGCTCCTACAATGAGCAGTTCTTC.